These 10 T cell receptor beta chains share one sample of origin, sequenced in a study of T cells in Graves' hyperthyroidism and ophthalmopathy (dated by TCRdb to the late 2010s). Libraries were prepared through multiplex PCR. TCRdb records Illumina HiSeq 2000 as the sequencer. The TCR beta CDR3 regions were amplified from the RNA transcripts. For the first round of RT-PCR on the TCR CDR3, the HTBI primer set was used together with the Qiagen OneStep RT-PCR kit. In TCRdb, the public reads were trimmed at Q25 with fastp and aligned with MiXCR, with productive beta chains retained. CDR3 protein sequences are deduplicated, and each keeps its most common genes and DNA. For this sample there are roughly 400,000 distinct CDR3 sequences; approximately 25% appear just once. Roughly 80% of the sample belongs to the ten largest clones. The sequenced sample consisted of blood. Receptor source: a man aged 45-65 years with Graves' hyperthyroidism.

The chain has TRBV7-6 and TRBJ1-5; the D is unclear. CDR1 and CDR2 (germline): SGHVS, FNYEAQ. Trimming pared 0 bases from V and 6 bases from J, leaving 6 bases between. This CDR3 spans 13 amino acids. CDR3 sequence: CASSLAGIQPQHF. The CDR3 DNA reads TGTGCCAGCAGCTTAGCAGGGATTCAGCCCCAGCATTTT.

The chain uses TRBV7-2 and TRBJ1-2, with D possibly matching TRBD1 (5 bases). With 5 bases removed from V and 10 bases from J, the gap between germline ends came to 17 bases. This CDR3 is built from 13 residues. CDR1 is SGHTA, CDR2 FQGNSA, per germline. For the CDR3, the DNA is TGTGCCAGCAGCCTCGCCGGGACGCCGAACTACACCTTC. Residues: CASSLAGTPNYTF.

This chain uses TRBV6-1 with TRBJ2-5; D call uncertain. This CDR3 is built from 13 residues. Germline V gives CDR1 MNHNS, CDR2 SASEGT. V was shortened by 5 bases and J by 5 bases, with 12 bases between the two germline ends. As DNA, the CDR3 is TGTGCCAGCAGTTCCGACATTGGGGAGACCCAGTACTTC. Translation: CASSSDIGETQYF.

This clonotype was seen a handful of times. The rearrangement links TRBV7-2 to TRBJ2-3; TRBD2 matches at 13 bases. V shed 1 base, J shed 1 base, and the junction held 5 bases outside the gene matches. The CDR3 spans 18 residues. Germline values: CDR1 SGHTA, CDR2 FQGNSA. The CDR3 sequence: CASSLGTSGSLRTDTQYF. For the CDR3, the DNA is TGTGCCAGCAGCTTAGGGACTAGCGGGAGTCTTCGCACAGATACGCAGTATTTT.

The chain employs TRBV7-9 and TRBJ2-5; no firm D call. With 2 bases removed from V and 5 bases from J, the gap between germline ends came to 15 bases. CDR3 size: 15 residues. Germline CDR1 and CDR2: SEHNR and FQNEAQ (reference sequence). CDR3 sequence: CASSLLSTLSETQYF. Written as DNA, the CDR3 is TGTGCCAGCAGCTTACTCTCCACGTTATCGGAGACCCAGTACTTC.

This rearrangement joins TRBV19 to TRBJ2-7; the D gene could be TRBD1 or TRBD2 (5 bases each). This CDR3 region has 14 residues. Germline assignment: CDR1 LNHDA and CDR2 SQIVND (reference sequence). The ends were cut back, 6 bases at V and 4 bases at J, with 16 bases in the middle. The CDR3 DNA is TGTGCCAGTAGCTCTGCCTGGGGCGGGTACGAGCAGTACTTC. It is translated as CASSSAWGGYEQYF.

This clonotype was detected many times. The chain couples TRBV11-2 to TRBJ2-4; D possibly corresponds to TRBD2 (5 bases). This CDR3 region has 16 residues. CDR1 is SGHAT and CDR2 is FQNNGV in the germline V gene. Trimming stripped 5 bases from V and 0 bases from J, with 14 bases between. CDR3 residues: CASSQAGAGAKNIQYF. CDR3 nucleotide sequence: TGTGCCAGCAGCCAGGCGGGCGCGGGAGCCAAAAACATTCAGTACTTC.

The chain recombines TRBV19 with TRBJ1-2; TRBD1 matches at 9 bases. The V and J ends lost 6 bases and 2 bases, in that order; junction bases with no gene match: 4. This CDR3 comprises 14 residues. CDR1 and CDR2 (germline): LNHDA, SQIVND (reference sequence). CDR3 DNA sequence: TGTGCCAGTAGACGACAGGGGGGCAACTATGGCTACACCTTC. Amino acid sequence: CASRRQGGNYGYTF. Supplemented by reference TRBV19 and TRBJ1-2, the full variable domain reads DGGITQSPKYLFRKEGQNVTLSCEQNLNHDAMYWYRQDPGQGLRLIYYSQIVNDFQKGDIAEGYSVSREKKESFPLTVTSAQKNPTAFYLCASRRQGGNYGYTFGSGTRLTVV.

The genes are TRBV18 and TRBJ2-5, with 9 bases that match TRBD2. Losses at the gene ends were 3 bases for V and 0 bases for J; bases not matched to a gene: 5. The CDR3 loop spans 16 amino acids. Germline CDR1 and CDR2: KGHSH and LQKENI. The CDR3 DNA is TGTGCCAGCTCACCCTGGGCTAGCGGGAACCAAGAGACCCAGTACTTC. This sequence encodes CASSPWASGNQETQYF. Filled out from reference TRBV18 and TRBJ2-5, the complete variable domain reads NAGVMQNPRHLVRRRGQEARLRCSPMKGHSHVYWYRQLPEEGLKFMVYLQKENIIDESGMPKERFSAEFPKEGPSILRIQQVVRGDSAAYFCASSPWASGNQETQYFGPGTRLLVL.

This rearrangement joins TRBV12-3 or TRBV12-4 to TRBJ1-1; D call uncertain. V was trimmed by 2 bases and J by 8 bases, leaving 15 bases between them. CDR3 length: 14 residues. CDR3 protein: CASSLLKGRLEAFF. In nucleotides, the CDR3 is TGTGCCAGCAGTTTATTGAAGGGCCGTCTAGAAGCTTTCTTT.